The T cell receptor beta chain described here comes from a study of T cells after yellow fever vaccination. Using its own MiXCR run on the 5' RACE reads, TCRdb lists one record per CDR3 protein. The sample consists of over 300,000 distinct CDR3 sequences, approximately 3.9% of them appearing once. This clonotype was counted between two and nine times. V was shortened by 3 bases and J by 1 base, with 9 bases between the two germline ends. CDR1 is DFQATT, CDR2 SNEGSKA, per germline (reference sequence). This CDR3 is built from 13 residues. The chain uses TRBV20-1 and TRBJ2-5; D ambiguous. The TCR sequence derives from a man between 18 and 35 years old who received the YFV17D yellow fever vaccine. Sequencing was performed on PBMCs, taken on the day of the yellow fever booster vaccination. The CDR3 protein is CSARTPLQETQYF. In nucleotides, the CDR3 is TGCAGTGCTAGGACGCCTCTCCAAGAGACCCAGTACTTC.